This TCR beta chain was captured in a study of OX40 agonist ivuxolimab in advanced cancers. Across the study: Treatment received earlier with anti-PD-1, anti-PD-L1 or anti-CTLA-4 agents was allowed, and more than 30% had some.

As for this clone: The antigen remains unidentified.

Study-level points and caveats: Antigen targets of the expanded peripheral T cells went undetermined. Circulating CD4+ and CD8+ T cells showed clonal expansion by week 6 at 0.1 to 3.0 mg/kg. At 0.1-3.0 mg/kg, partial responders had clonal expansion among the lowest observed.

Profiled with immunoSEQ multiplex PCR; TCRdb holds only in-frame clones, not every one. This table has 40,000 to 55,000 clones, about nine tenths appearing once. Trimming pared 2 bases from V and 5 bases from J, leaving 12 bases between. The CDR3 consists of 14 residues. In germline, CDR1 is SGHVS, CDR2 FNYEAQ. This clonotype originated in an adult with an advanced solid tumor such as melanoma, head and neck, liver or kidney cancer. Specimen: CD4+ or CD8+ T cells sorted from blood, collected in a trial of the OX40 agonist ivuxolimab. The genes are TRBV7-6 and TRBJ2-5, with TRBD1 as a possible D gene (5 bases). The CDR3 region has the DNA TGTGCCAGCAGCTTATCAGGGTCTCAGGAGACCCAGTACTTC. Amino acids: CASSLSGSQETQYF.